This is a list of T cell receptor beta chains from one sample in a study of blood T cell repertoires in COVID-19. Sequencing used immunoSEQ multiplex PCR; TCRdb keeps in-frame clones, though not all of them. The repertoire holds roughly 39,000 clones, over 70% seen once, with 24% in the top ten. Sequencing was performed on peripheral blood. These receptors were taken from a man aged 50 to 59 with active or convalescent COVID-19. Both conserved end residues are part of each CDR3.

V gene: TRBV6-6; CDR3 protein: CASSRTGDSNQPQHF
V gene: TRBV5-1; CDR3 protein: CATSSGGAADTQYF
V gene: TRBV7-3; CDR3 protein: CASSPGSRDNEQFF
V gene: TRBV11-3; CDR3 protein: CASSLRGTGVLGELFF
V gene: TRBV6-1; CDR3 protein: CASSEIMTVTNEKLFF
V gene: TRBV6-6; CDR3 protein: CASSPQGYEQYF
V gene: TRBV7-9; CDR3 protein: CASSPSSRQAEAFF
V gene: TRBV6-6; CDR3 protein: CASRTGQSYNEQFF
V gene: TRBV4-2; CDR3 protein: CASSQDGVLAATDTQYF
V gene: TRBV7-9; CDR3 protein: CASSLISGTGGNEQYF
V gene: TRBV10-3; CDR3 protein: CAIRGGKDSNEKLFF
V gene: TRBV27; CDR3 protein: CASRDPSTRHNEQFF
V gene: TRBV27; CDR3 protein: CASSLLSRTGEGYTF
V gene: TRBV11-1; CDR3 protein: CASSARGGAGGAFF
V gene: TRBV21-1; CDR3 protein: CASSTPPMKRDRVISGYTF
V gene: TRBV5-1; CDR3 protein: CASSPDTLDTGELFF
V gene: TRBV19; CDR3 protein: CASSSDRAGKPQHF
V gene: TRBV6-6; CDR3 protein: CASSFGGDQPQHF
V gene: TRBV3-1/TRBV3-2; CDR3 protein: CASSQAGDWREQFF
V gene: TRBV28; CDR3 protein: CASTPGDSTNEKLFF
V gene: TRBV7-3; CDR3 protein: CASSRETNTEAFF
V gene: TRBV5-1; CDR3 protein: CASSLGREAEAFF
V gene: TRBV27; CDR3 protein: CASSLSISTEAFF
V gene: TRBV28; CDR3 protein: CASSARGGNEKLFF
V gene: TRBV6-6; CDR3 protein: CASSYTGQSTGELFF
V gene: TRBV5-4; CDR3 protein: CASTGERASTDTQYF
V gene: TRBV6-4; CDR3 protein: CASPHHPCLDRIGSNQPQHF
V gene: TRBV9; CDR3 protein: CASSDGTGESNQPQHF
V gene: TRBV10-2; CDR3 protein: CASSERRLRHNEQFF
V gene: TRBV10-3; CDR3 protein: CAISEAVETQYF
V gene: TRBV4-1; CDR3 protein: CASSLTGTSNSPLHF
V gene: TRBV28; CDR3 protein: CASRSPGGNYGYTF